The rows below give T cell receptor beta chains drawn from one sample of a study of shared clonotypes between healthy human individuals. Using immunoSEQ multiplex PCR, the repertoire was profiled, and TCRdb retains in-frame clones only, with some absent. The table shows about 2,100,000 clones, with 85% to 95% occurring only once. Sequencing used naive CD8+ T cells from PBMCs. These TCRs come from a man younger than 35 in good health. Some clones in this sample may be carry-over from other donors' samples. The CDR3 runs from the conserved cysteine through the conserved F or W. Each record gives: clone size, J gene, V gene, D gene, CDR3 protein, CDR3 DNA. The D gene is left open where the match is weak. Expanded clones are given a class, and other clones once, few, many or no size at all.

abundance: NA
j_gene: TRBJ2-1
v_gene: TRBV11-2
d_gene: NA
CDR3aa: CASSSTGYDPSYNEQFF
CDR3nt: TGTGCCAGCAGCTCTACAGGGTACGACCCGTCCTACAATGAGCAGTTCTTC

abundance: NA
j_gene: TRBJ1-2
v_gene: TRBV9
d_gene: NA
CDR3aa: CASSVGDGGQGYGYTF
CDR3nt: TGTGCCAGCAGCGTGGGGGATGGTGGGCAAGGATATGGCTACACCTTC

abundance: NA
j_gene: TRBJ2-7
v_gene: TRBV5-6
d_gene: NA
CDR3aa: CASSDAGHLIYEQYF
CDR3nt: TGTGCCAGCAGCGATGCGGGACACCTCATCTACGAGCAGTACTTC

abundance: NA
j_gene: TRBJ2-1
v_gene: TRBV4-1
d_gene: TRBD2
CDR3aa: CASSQDSASGAYNEQFF
CDR3nt: TGCGCCAGCAGCCAAGACTCGGCTAGCGGGGCCTACAATGAGCAGTTCTTC

abundance: NA
j_gene: TRBJ1-1
v_gene: TRBV5-6
d_gene: NA
CDR3aa: CASSSRAGQMTEAFF
CDR3nt: TGTGCCAGCAGCTCGCGGGCAGGGCAGATGACTGAAGCTTTCTTT

abundance: NA
j_gene: TRBJ2-1
v_gene: TRBV7-9
d_gene: TRBD2
CDR3aa: CASSLLSGRGNEQFF
CDR3nt: TGTGCCAGCAGCTTACTTAGCGGGAGGGGCAATGAGCAGTTCTTC

abundance: NA
j_gene: TRBJ1-2
v_gene: TRBV9
d_gene: NA
CDR3aa: CASSGGTGLGTF
CDR3nt: TGTGCCAGCAGCGGAGGAACAGGGTTAGGGACCTTC

abundance: NA
j_gene: TRBJ1-1
v_gene: TRBV13
d_gene: TRBD1
CDR3aa: CASTTGGIMNTEAFF
CDR3nt: TGTGCCAGTACGACAGGGGGCATCATGAACACTGAAGCTTTCTTT

abundance: NA
j_gene: TRBJ2-1
v_gene: TRBV7-9
d_gene: TRBD2
CDR3aa: CASSWGTSGSYNEQFF
CDR3nt: TGTGCCAGCAGCTGGGGGACTAGCGGGAGCTACAATGAGCAGTTCTTC

abundance: NA
j_gene: TRBJ1-1
v_gene: TRBV7-2
d_gene: TRBD1
CDR3aa: CASSSRDRFYEAFF
CDR3nt: TGTGCCAGCAGCTCCCGGGACAGGTTCTATGAAGCTTTCTTT

abundance: once
j_gene: TRBJ2-5
v_gene: TRBV5-8
d_gene: NA
CDR3aa: CASSLKVSWETQYF
CDR3nt: TGTGCCAGCAGCTTAAAGGTTTCCTGGGAGACCCAGTACTTC

abundance: NA
j_gene: TRBJ1-5
v_gene: TRBV19
d_gene: NA
CDR3aa: CASRTGGRTQPQHF
CDR3nt: TGTGCCAGTCGGACGGGGGGCAGGACTCAGCCCCAGCATTTT

abundance: NA
j_gene: TRBJ2-2
v_gene: TRBV14
d_gene: TRBD1
CDR3aa: CASSQVGQGLNTGELFF
CDR3nt: TGTGCCAGCAGCCAAGTGGGACAGGGTTTGAACACCGGGGAGCTGTTTTTT

abundance: NA
j_gene: TRBJ2-1
v_gene: TRBV21-1
d_gene: NA
CDR3aa: CASSSGQGSYNEQFF
CDR3nt: TGTGCCAGCAGCAGCGGACAGGGCTCCTACAATGAGCAGTTCTTC

abundance: NA
j_gene: TRBJ2-5
v_gene: TRBV29-1
d_gene: NA
CDR3aa: CSVDSGPQETQYF
CDR3nt: TGCAGCGTTGACAGCGGGCCGCAAGAGACCCAGTACTTC

abundance: NA
j_gene: TRBJ2-2
v_gene: TRBV7-8
d_gene: NA
CDR3aa: CASSADGTNTGELFF
CDR3nt: TGTGCCAGCAGCGCAGACGGAACGAACACCGGGGAGCTGTTTTTT

abundance: NA
j_gene: TRBJ1-5
v_gene: TRBV29-1
d_gene: TRBD1
CDR3aa: CSAWDSMGNQPQHF
CDR3nt: TGCAGCGCCTGGGACAGCATGGGCAATCAGCCCCAGCATTTT

abundance: NA
j_gene: TRBJ2-7
v_gene: TRBV19
d_gene: NA
CDR3aa: CASSIRTAYEQYF
CDR3nt: TGTGCCAGTAGTATCAGGACAGCTTACGAGCAGTACTTC

abundance: once
j_gene: TRBJ2-1
v_gene: TRBV29-1
d_gene: TRBD2
CDR3aa: CSVRGGLAVNEQFF
CDR3nt: TGCAGCGTTCGCGGTGGACTAGCGGTGAATGAGCAGTTCTTC

abundance: once
j_gene: TRBJ2-7
v_gene: TRBV27
d_gene: NA
CDR3aa: CASSRRATPYEQYF
CDR3nt: TGTGCCAGCTCACGGAGGGCTACCCCCTACGAGCAGTACTTC

abundance: NA
j_gene: TRBJ2-7
v_gene: TRBV2
d_gene: TRBD2
CDR3aa: CASSELAGRSYEQYF
CDR3nt: TGTGCCAGCAGTGAACTAGCGGGGCGATCCTACGAGCAGTACTTC

abundance: NA
j_gene: TRBJ2-7
v_gene: TRBV6-1
d_gene: TRBD2
CDR3aa: CASTWTSGSYEQYF
CDR3nt: TGTGCCAGCACCTGGACTAGCGGCTCCTACGAGCAGTACTTC

abundance: NA
j_gene: TRBJ2-2
v_gene: TRBV7-9
d_gene: NA
CDR3aa: CASSLLEGRLGTGELFF
CDR3nt: TGTGCCAGCAGCCTACTGGAAGGAAGGTTAGGCACCGGGGAGCTGTTTTTT

abundance: NA
j_gene: TRBJ2-7
v_gene: TRBV11-2
d_gene: TRBD2
CDR3aa: CASSLVGLAESYEQYF
CDR3nt: TGTGCCAGCAGCTTAGTTGGGCTAGCGGAATCCTACGAGCAGTACTTC

abundance: once
j_gene: TRBJ2-2
v_gene: TRBV7-9
d_gene: TRBD1
CDR3aa: CASSHPGQRTGELFF
CDR3nt: TGTGCCAGCAGCCACCCGGGACAGCGAACCGGGGAGCTGTTTTTT

abundance: NA
j_gene: TRBJ2-2
v_gene: TRBV29-1
d_gene: NA
CDR3aa: CSVEDRIADVRTGELFF
CDR3nt: TGCAGCGTTGAAGATCGAATTGCGGACGTTCGCACCGGGGAGCTGTTTTTT

abundance: NA
j_gene: TRBJ2-7
v_gene: TRBV11-2
d_gene: NA
CDR3aa: CASSLAAVSSREQYF
CDR3nt: TGTGCCAGCAGCTTAGCCGCTGTCAGCTCGAGGGAGCAGTACTTC

abundance: NA
j_gene: TRBJ1-3
v_gene: TRBV7-6
d_gene: NA
CDR3aa: CASSLGGTGNTIYF
CDR3nt: TGTGCCAGCAGCTTAGGAGGGACTGGAAACACCATATATTTT

abundance: NA
j_gene: TRBJ1-1
v_gene: TRBV9
d_gene: TRBD1
CDR3aa: CASSLGAGGSYTEAFF
CDR3nt: TGTGCCAGCAGCCTAGGGGCAGGGGGCTCATACACTGAAGCTTTCTTT

abundance: NA
j_gene: TRBJ2-1
v_gene: TRBV7-9
d_gene: NA
CDR3aa: CASSSTFLPDLHNEQFF
CDR3nt: TGTGCCAGCAGCTCCACGTTCCTTCCCGACCTCCACAATGAGCAGTTCTTC

abundance: NA
j_gene: TRBJ1-5
v_gene: TRBV28
d_gene: NA
CDR3aa: CASNVQGASQPQHF
CDR3nt: TGTGCCAGCAACGTACAGGGCGCCTCCCAGCCCCAGCATTTT

abundance: NA
j_gene: TRBJ2-3
v_gene: TRBV7-9
d_gene: NA
CDR3aa: CASTQSSPDTQYF
CDR3nt: TGTGCCAGCACCCAGTCCTCCCCAGATACGCAGTATTTT

abundance: few
j_gene: TRBJ2-5
v_gene: TRBV7-9
d_gene: TRBD2
CDR3aa: CASSKTSGSETQYF
CDR3nt: TGTGCCAGCAGCAAGACTAGCGGGAGCGAGACCCAGTACTTC

abundance: NA
j_gene: TRBJ1-2
v_gene: TRBV9
d_gene: NA
CDR3aa: CASSPPERNYGYTF
CDR3nt: TGTGCCAGCTCCCCCCCGGAGCGTAACTATGGCTACACCTTC

abundance: NA
j_gene: TRBJ1-2
v_gene: TRBV15
d_gene: NA
CDR3aa: CATSHFYGYTF
CDR3nt: TGTGCCACCAGCCACTTCTATGGCTACACCTTC

abundance: NA
j_gene: TRBJ2-2
v_gene: TRBV27
d_gene: NA
CDR3aa: CASSSDGTGELFF
CDR3nt: TGTGCCAGCAGTTCGGACGGCACCGGGGAGCTGTTTTTT

abundance: NA
j_gene: TRBJ2-3
v_gene: TRBV19
d_gene: NA
CDR3aa: CARRTDETDTQYF
CDR3nt: TGTGCCAGAAGGACAGATGAAACAGATACGCAGTATTTT

abundance: NA
j_gene: TRBJ1-2
v_gene: TRBV7-9
d_gene: NA
CDR3aa: CASSLATLHYGYTF
CDR3nt: TGTGCCAGCAGCTTAGCGACGCTCCACTATGGCTACACCTTC

abundance: NA
j_gene: TRBJ2-1
v_gene: TRBV27
d_gene: NA
CDR3aa: CATAIDPLVEQFF
CDR3nt: TGTGCCACTGCGATCGACCCTCTGGTTGAGCAGTTCTTC

abundance: NA
j_gene: TRBJ1-2
v_gene: TRBV9
d_gene: NA
CDR3aa: CASSPEGHYGYTF
CDR3nt: TGTGCCAGCAGTCCAGAGGGCCACTATGGCTACACCTTC

abundance: once
j_gene: TRBJ2-1
v_gene: TRBV27
d_gene: NA
CDR3aa: CASSLSPNIPVGPYNEQFF
CDR3nt: TGTGCCAGCAGTTTATCACCCAATATCCCAGTGGGACCTTACAATGAGCAGTTCTTC

abundance: NA
j_gene: TRBJ1-1
v_gene: TRBV6-1
d_gene: NA
CDR3aa: CASSEGGYFGPEAFF
CDR3nt: TGTGCCAGCAGTGAAGGAGGGTATTTCGGGCCTGAAGCTTTCTTT

abundance: NA
j_gene: TRBJ2-7
v_gene: TRBV29-1
d_gene: NA
CDR3aa: CSAVSRGGYSYEQYF
CDR3nt: TGCAGCGCAGTAAGCAGGGGTGGATATTCCTACGAGCAGTACTTC

abundance: NA
j_gene: TRBJ1-6
v_gene: TRBV30
d_gene: NA
CDR3aa: CAWSVRSVWETDSNSPLHF
CDR3nt: TGTGCCTGGAGTGTGAGATCGGTTTGGGAGACAGATTCTAATTCACCCCTCCACTTT